This entry describes one T cell receptor (beta chain). These data originate in a study of blood T cell repertoires in COVID-19. Overall study context: COVID-19 samples collected from the United States, Italy and Spain covered acute and convalescent phases. PBMCs, B-cell-depleted T cells, or T cells were the source of the cDNA or gDNA that made up the material.

The germline gives CDR1 WNHNN, CDR2 SYGVQD (reference sequence). V lost 10 bases and J lost 5, with 12 bases in between. The CDR3 loop spans 11 amino acids. Methods used by the authors: Amplification with reference gene primers provided the estimates of nucleated cell counts. Sequenced by immunoSEQ multiplex PCR; TCRdb stores in-frame clones only, minus some. V and J calls and clone size are as listed in that table; D and trimming were resolved from the DNA. Among about 74,000 clones listed, around 90% were seen once. The TCR originated in a man aged 50 to 60 with acute or convalescent COVID-19. The V call is TRBV10-1, the J call TRBJ2-7; D is possibly TRBD2 (7 bases). The sequencing input was peripheral blood. The CDR3 is CAKGGANEQYV. CDR3 coding DNA: TGCGCCAAAGGGGGGGCAAACGAGCAGTACGTC.